The 25 T cell receptor beta chains below come from one sample, sequenced in a study of identical twins. TCRdb ran MiXCR on the 5' RACE reads and lists one entry per CDR3 protein. The sample contains under 1 million distinct CDR3 sequences, 9% to 15% of which appear only once. The same data also contributed to another study, on yellow fever vaccine responses in identical twins.

Sequenced sample: PBMCs. The receptors shown here come from a woman aged 18 to 35 in good health.

The V call is TRBV28, the J call TRBJ2-7; possible D gene TRBD2, 5 bases. Trimming stripped 2 bases from V and 2 bases from J, with 13 bases between. The CDR3 is 15 residues long. The V gene's germline CDR1 is MDHEN and CDR2 SYDVKM. The CDR3: CASSLRTDPPYEQYV. CDR3 DNA: TGTGCCAGCAGTTTACGGACTGATCCTCCCTACGAGCAGTACGTC.

This clonotype was counted at least ten times. V and J are TRBV5-1 and TRBJ2-7, with D possibly TRBD2 on 6 matching bases. Trimming left V 4 bases short and J 3 bases short, with 17 bases between. Germline CDR1 is SGHRS and CDR2 is YFSETQ. CDR3 length: 15 amino acids. The CDR3, as DNA: TGCGCCAGCAGCCCCTATGGGGGAGGAAGCTACGAGCAGTACTTC. Its protein is CASSPYGGGSYEQYF.

This clonotype was counted between two and nine times. The rearrangement links TRBV7-9 to TRBJ2-1, with 11 bases identical to TRBD2. Per the germline V gene, CDR1 is SEHNR and CDR2 is FQNEAQ (reference sequence). This CDR3 has 15 residues. J gave up 8 bases and V 1 base, and 4 bases lay outside the gene matches. The CDR3 nucleotides are TGTGCCAGCAGCTTAGTGGGACTAGCGGTTTATGAGCAGTTCTTC. This gives the protein CASSLVGLAVYEQFF.

The chain links TRBV7-8 to TRBJ2-7; TRBD2 matches 13 bases. The junction had 12 bases not matched to a gene; V was cut back by 3 bases and J by 4 bases. The germline gives CDR1 SGHVS, CDR2 FQNEAQ. CDR3 size: 18 residues. The CDR3 region has the DNA TGTGCCAGCAGCTTGCTAAATCCGGGACTAGCGGGGACTTACGAGCAGTACTTC. This codes for CASSLLNPGLAGTYEQYF.

V is TRBV28 and J is TRBJ2-5; D is uncertain. Trimming pared 5 bases from V and 4 bases from J, leaving 20 bases between. The CDR3 has 16 residues. Germline values: CDR1 MDHEN, CDR2 SYDVKM. CDR3 residues: CASSTRSSSLGETQYF. The CDR3 DNA reads TGTGCCAGCAGTACCCGTAGTAGCAGCTTGGGAGAGACCCAGTACTTC. The complete variable domain, with remaining parts taken from reference TRBV28 and TRBJ2-5, reads DVKVTQSSRYLVKRTGEKVFLECVQDMDHENMFWYRQDPGLGLRLIYFSYDVKMKEKGDIPEGYSVSREKKERFSLILESASTNQTSMYLCASSTRSSSLGETQYFGPGTRLLVL.

This clonotype was detected a few times. The chain combines TRBV11-2 with TRBJ2-7; D assignment may be TRBD1 or TRBD2 (5 bases each). This CDR3 spans 13 amino acids. The V and J ends lost 2 bases and 6 bases respectively, with 11 bases between them. CDR1 SGHAT and CDR2 FQNNGV come from the germline V gene. The CDR3 spells CASSLYGAGEQYV. The DNA for the CDR3 is TGTGCCAGCAGCTTATACGGGGCAGGCGAGCAGTACGTC.

A few counts support this clonotype. V and J are TRBV10-3 and TRBJ2-3, with a possible D match to TRBD2 (6 bases). V lost 4 bases and J lost 1, with 12 bases in between. The CDR3 is 15 amino acids. Looked up from germline, CDR1 is ENHRY and CDR2 is SYGVKD. The CDR3 DNA is TGTGCCATCAGTGCGGACTATGGGGGCACAGATACGCAGTATTTT. As protein: CAISADYGGTDTQYF.

This chain joins TRBV5-1 and TRBJ2-4; TRBD1 matches at 9 bases. V lost 4 bases to trimming and J lost 6 bases; unmatched junction nucleotides: 8. In germline, CDR1 is SGHRS, CDR2 YFSETQ. This CDR3 is built from 15 residues. For the CDR3, the DNA is TGCGCCAGCAGCGATCCGGGACAGGGTGGAAACATTCAGTACTTC. Encoded protein: CASSDPGQGGNIQYF.

The rearrangement joins TRBV28 to TRBJ1-1, with unresolved D. Trimming shortened V by 6 bases and J by 2 bases, and 25 bases separated the two germline ends. The CDR3 runs to 18 residues. Germline V gives CDR1 MDHEN, CDR2 SYDVKM. The CDR3: CASSRPTKIPGGNTEAFF. In DNA, the CDR3 is TGTGCCAGCAGCCGACCGACTAAAATCCCCGGAGGAAACACTGAAGCTTTCTTT.

This clonotype has ten or more counts. The CDR3 loop is CASINGLYINQPQHF. CDR3 nucleotide sequence: TGTGCCAGCATCAACGGACTGTATATCAATCAGCCCCAGCATTTT. This chain joins TRBV28 and TRBJ1-5; D ambiguous. Per the germline V gene, CDR1 is MDHEN and CDR2 is SYDVKM. Trimming took off 7 bases at V and 3 bases at J, with 16 bases between the two ends. The CDR3 loop spans 15 amino acids.

A few counts support this clonotype. The chain is built from TRBV4-1 and TRBJ2-7; 13 nucleotides align to TRBD2. Germline CDR1 MGHRA, CDR2 YSYEKL. This CDR3 has 18 residues. The V gene end was trimmed by 0 bases and the J gene end by 5 bases; junction bases not matched to a gene: 10. CDR3 in DNA: TGCGCCAGCAGCCAAGATCCCCCCTGGACTAGCGGGAGAGACGAGCAGTACTTC. This codes for CASSQDPPWTSGRDEQYF.

This clonotype showed up many times. The J gene is TRBJ2-1, the V gene TRBV7-6; D might be TRBD2 (5 bases). The CDR3 length is 17 residues. Trimming took off 1 base at V and 0 bases at J, with 13 bases between the two ends. In germline, CDR1 is SGHVS, CDR2 FNYEAQ. CDR3 region: CASSLDGSEYSYNEQFF. CDR3 sequence (DNA): TGTGCCAGCAGCTTAGACGGTAGCGAGTACTCCTACAATGAGCAGTTCTTC.

This chain joins TRBV12-3 or TRBV12-4 and TRBJ1-2; 9 bases match TRBD1. The junction had 7 bases not matched to a gene; V was cut back by 1 base and J by 4 bases. This CDR3 is 16 amino acids long. This chain's CDR3 is CASSLGTGAAIYGYTF. CDR3 nucleotides: TGTGCCAGCAGTTTAGGGACAGGGGCAGCTATCTATGGCTACACCTTC.

This clonotype was counted at least ten times. V is TRBV5-1 and J is TRBJ1-1; a possible D gene is TRBD1 (6 bases). CDR1 SGHRS and CDR2 YFSETQ come from the germline V gene. The CDR3 extends over 14 amino acids. The V and J ends lost 4 bases and 1 base respectively, with 11 bases between them. The CDR3 DNA follows: TGCGCCAGCAGCACAGGGACGGAGAACACTGAAGCTTTCTTT. Its translation is CASSTGTENTEAFF.

This clonotype was detected a few times. CDR3 sequence reads: CASSLGAEEQFF. The CDR3 nucleotides are TGTGCCAGCAGCTTGGGGGCGGAGGAGCAGTTCTTC. The chain employs TRBV5-6 and TRBJ2-1; D uncertain. CDR1 SGHDT and CDR2 YYEEEE come from the germline V gene. Between the trimmed V and J ends, which lost 0 bases and 10 bases, there was a span of 8 bases. There are 12 residues in the CDR3. Full variable domain (missing parts from reference TRBV5-6 and TRBJ2-1): DAGVTQSPTHLIKTRGQQVTLRCSPKSGHDTVSWYQQALGQGPQFIFQYYEEEERQRGNFPDRFSGHQFPNYSSELNVNALLLGDSALYLCASSLGAEEQFFGPGTRLTVL.

This clonotype occurred a few times. The chain uses TRBV7-2 and TRBJ2-1; TRBD2 matches at 7 bases. The germline gives CDR1 SGHTA, CDR2 FQGNSA. The junction had 8 bases not matched to a gene; V was cut back by 7 bases and J by 2 bases. The CDR3 has 15 amino acids. The CDR3 sequence: CASNRLAATYNEQFF. DNA of the CDR3: TGTGCCAGCAACCGACTAGCAGCTACCTACAATGAGCAGTTCTTC.

The chain joins TRBV4-1 to TRBJ1-1; a weak D match, TRBD1 (6 bases). CDR1 and CDR2 (germline): MGHRA, YSYEKL. The V end was cut by 4 bases, the J end by 2 bases, with 14 bases between. The CDR3 covers 15 residues. In DNA, the CDR3 is TGCGCCAGCAGCCGAACGAACAGGGAAAACACTGAAGCTTTCTTT. This sequence encodes CASSRTNRENTEAFF.

This clonotype came up many times. V and J are TRBV12-3 or TRBV12-4 and TRBJ1-2; D uncertain. This CDR3 spans 12 amino acids. V dropped 2 bases and J dropped 8 bases, with 9 bases sitting between them. The CDR3 sequence: CASSLKGQGYTF. CDR3 in DNA: TGTGCCAGCAGTTTAAAGGGTCAGGGCTACACCTTC.

The CDR3: CSVGGTANEKLFF. CDR3 nucleotide sequence: TGCAGCGTTGGCGGGACGGCTAATGAAAAACTGTTTTTT. J is TRBJ1-4 and V is TRBV29-1; tentative D call: TRBD1 (5 bases). The germline V gene has CDR1 SQVTM and CDR2 ANQGSEA. Trimming took off 4 bases at V and 3 bases at J, with 9 bases between the two ends. CDR3 length: 13 residues.

The rearrangement links TRBV2 to TRBJ2-5; 7 nucleotides match TRBD2. Trimming removed 10 bases from V and 4 bases from J; junction bases left unmatched: 6. The CDR3 is 12 amino acids. The germline gives CDR1 SNHLY, CDR2 FYNNEI. The CDR3 sequence is CATLGGGETQYF. The CDR3 region has the DNA TGTGCCACCTTGGGGGGGGGAGAGACCCAGTACTTC.

This chain uses TRBV20-1 with TRBJ2-5; 9 bases line up with TRBD2. Germline CDR1 DFQATT, CDR2 SNEGSKA (reference sequence). Unmatched junction bases numbered 13, after V lost 0 bases and J lost 5 bases. The CDR3 length is 17 residues. The CDR3 loop is CSARDLGSGRGAETQYF. CDR3 nucleotides: TGCAGTGCTAGAGATCTTGGTAGCGGGAGAGGGGCGGAGACCCAGTACTTC.

This clonotype was counted at least ten times. The genes are TRBV5-5 and TRBJ2-1; 8 bases map to TRBD2. This CDR3 has 16 residues. Trimming at V came to 3 bases and at J to 0 bases, leaving 5 bases not matched to a gene. The germline V gene has CDR1 SGHKS and CDR2 YYEKEE (reference sequence). The CDR3 spells CASSWGGTSSYNEQFF. CDR3 DNA sequence: TGTGCCAGCAGCTGGGGCGGGACTAGCTCCTACAATGAGCAGTTCTTC.

This clonotype was found many times. This chain links TRBV20-1 with TRBJ1-5; the match to TRBD1 covers 8 bases. The germline V gene encodes CDR1 DFQATT and CDR2 SNEGSKA (reference sequence). The J segment lost 3 bases and the V segment lost 0 bases, leaving 4 bases of the junction unmatched. The CDR3 is 15 residues long. In DNA form, the CDR3 reads TGCAGTGCTAGAGAGGCAGGGGGCTACAATCAGCCCCAGCATTTT. Amino acid sequence: CSAREAGGYNQPQHF.

The gene calls are TRBV5-1 and TRBJ2-7, with D perhaps being TRBD1 or TRBD2 (5 bases each). The germline V gene encodes CDR1 SGHRS and CDR2 YFSETQ. CDR3 size: 16 residues. V gave up 0 bases and J gave up 5 bases, with 18 bases separating them. The CDR3 spells CASSLGRRSGTHEQYF. The DNA of the CDR3 is TGCGCCAGCAGCTTGGGACGTCGATCTGGGACCCACGAGCAGTACTTC.

CDR3 loop: CASNPGLNYNEQFF. The CDR3 region has the DNA TGTGCCAGTAACCCGGGACTTAACTACAATGAGCAGTTCTTC. The chain uses TRBV19 and TRBJ2-1, with D possibly TRBD2 on 6 matching bases. V was shortened by 7 bases and J by 3 bases, with 13 bases between the two germline ends. The length of the CDR3 is 14 residues. Germline CDR1 is LNHDA and CDR2 is SQIVND (reference sequence).